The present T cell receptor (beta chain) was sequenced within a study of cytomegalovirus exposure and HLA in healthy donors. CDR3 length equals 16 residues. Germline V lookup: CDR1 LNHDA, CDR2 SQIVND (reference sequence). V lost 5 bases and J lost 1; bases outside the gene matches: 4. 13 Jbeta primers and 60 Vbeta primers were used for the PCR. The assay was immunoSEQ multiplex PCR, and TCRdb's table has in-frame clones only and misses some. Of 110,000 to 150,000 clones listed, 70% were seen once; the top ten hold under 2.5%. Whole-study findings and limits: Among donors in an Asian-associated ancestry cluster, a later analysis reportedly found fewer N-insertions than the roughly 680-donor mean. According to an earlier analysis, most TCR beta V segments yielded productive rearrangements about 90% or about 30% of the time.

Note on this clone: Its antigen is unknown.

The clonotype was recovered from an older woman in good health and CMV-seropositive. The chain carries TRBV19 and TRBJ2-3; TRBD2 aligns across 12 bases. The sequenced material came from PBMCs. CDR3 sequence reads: CASSLGLAGRTDTQYF. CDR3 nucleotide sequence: TGTGCCAGTAGTCTAGGACTAGCGGGACGCACAGATACGCAGTATTTT. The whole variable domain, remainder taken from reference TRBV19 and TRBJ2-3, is DGGITQSPKYLFRKEGQNVTLSCEQNLNHDAMYWYRQDPGQGLRLIYYSQIVNDFQKGDIAEGYSVSREKKESFPLTVTSAQKNPTAFYLCASSLGLAGRTDTQYFGPGTRLTVL.